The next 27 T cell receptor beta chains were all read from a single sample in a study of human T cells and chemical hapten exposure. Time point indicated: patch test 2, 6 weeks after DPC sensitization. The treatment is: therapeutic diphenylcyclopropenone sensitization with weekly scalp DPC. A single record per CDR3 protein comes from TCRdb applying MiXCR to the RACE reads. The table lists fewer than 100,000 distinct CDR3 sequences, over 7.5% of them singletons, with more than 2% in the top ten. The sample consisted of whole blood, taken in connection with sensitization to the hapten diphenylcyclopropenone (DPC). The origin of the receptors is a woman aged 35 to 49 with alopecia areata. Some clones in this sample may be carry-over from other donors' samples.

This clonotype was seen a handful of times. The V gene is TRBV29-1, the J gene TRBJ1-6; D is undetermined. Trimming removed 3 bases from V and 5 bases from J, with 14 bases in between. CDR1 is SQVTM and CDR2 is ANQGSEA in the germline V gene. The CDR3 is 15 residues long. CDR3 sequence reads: CSVDLGSLDNSPLHF. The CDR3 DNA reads TGCAGCGTTGATTTAGGGTCTCTGGATAATTCACCCCTCCACTTT.

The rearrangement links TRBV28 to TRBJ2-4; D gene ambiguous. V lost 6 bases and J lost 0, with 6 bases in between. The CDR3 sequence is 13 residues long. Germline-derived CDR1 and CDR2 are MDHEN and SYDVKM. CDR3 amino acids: CASRDLAKNIQYF. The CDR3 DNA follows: TGTGCCAGCAGAGACCTAGCCAAAAACATTCAGTACTTC.

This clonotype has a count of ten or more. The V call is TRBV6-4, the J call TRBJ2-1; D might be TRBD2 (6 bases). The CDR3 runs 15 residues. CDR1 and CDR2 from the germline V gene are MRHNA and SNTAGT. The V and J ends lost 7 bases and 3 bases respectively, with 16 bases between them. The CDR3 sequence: CASTKLTRYYNEQFF. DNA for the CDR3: TGTGCCAGCACCAAACTGACTAGGTACTACAATGAGCAGTTCTTC.

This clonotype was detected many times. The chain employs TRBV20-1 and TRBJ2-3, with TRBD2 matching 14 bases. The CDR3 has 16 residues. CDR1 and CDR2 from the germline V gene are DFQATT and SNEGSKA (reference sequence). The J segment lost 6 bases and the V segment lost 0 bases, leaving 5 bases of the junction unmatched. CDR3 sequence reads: CSARDWTSGRSDTQYF. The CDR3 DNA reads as TGCAGTGCTAGAGATTGGACTAGCGGGAGGTCGGATACGCAGTATTTT.

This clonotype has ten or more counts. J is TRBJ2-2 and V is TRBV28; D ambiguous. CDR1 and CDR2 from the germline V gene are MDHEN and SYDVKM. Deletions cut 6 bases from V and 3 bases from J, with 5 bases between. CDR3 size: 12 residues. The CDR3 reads CASRDYTGELFF. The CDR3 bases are TGTGCCAGCAGGGATTACACCGGGGAGCTGTTTTTT.

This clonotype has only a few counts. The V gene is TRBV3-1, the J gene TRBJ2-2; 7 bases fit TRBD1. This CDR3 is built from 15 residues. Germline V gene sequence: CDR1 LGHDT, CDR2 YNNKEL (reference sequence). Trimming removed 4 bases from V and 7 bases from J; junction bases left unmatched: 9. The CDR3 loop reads CASSPTGTDFGELFF. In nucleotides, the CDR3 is TGTGCCAGCAGCCCGACCGGGACAGACTTCGGGGAGCTGTTTTTT.

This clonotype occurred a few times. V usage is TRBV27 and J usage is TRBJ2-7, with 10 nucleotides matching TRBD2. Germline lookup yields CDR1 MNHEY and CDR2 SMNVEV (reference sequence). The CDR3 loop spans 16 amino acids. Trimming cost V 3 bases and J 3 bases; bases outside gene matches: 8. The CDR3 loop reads CASSFTGTSARYEQYF. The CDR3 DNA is TGTGCCAGCAGTTTTACCGGGACTAGCGCGCGCTACGAGCAGTACTTC.

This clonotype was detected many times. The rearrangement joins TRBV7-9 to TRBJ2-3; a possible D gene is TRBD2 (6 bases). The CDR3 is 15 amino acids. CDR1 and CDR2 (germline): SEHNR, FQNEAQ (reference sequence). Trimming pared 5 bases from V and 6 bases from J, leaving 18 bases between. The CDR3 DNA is TGTGCCAGCAGCAGCCGGGCAGTCCTAGCGGATACGCAGTATTTT. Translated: CASSSRAVLADTQYF. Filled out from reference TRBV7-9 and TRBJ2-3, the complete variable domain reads DTGVSQNPRHKITKRGQNVTFRCDPISEHNRLYWYRQTLGQGPEFLTYFQNEAQLEKSRLLSDRFSAERPKGSFSTLEIQRTEQGDSAMYLCASSSRAVLADTQYFGPGTRLTVL.

The CDR3 loop is CASSLAQGPNYGYTF. The CDR3 DNA sequence: TGTGCCAGCAGCTTAGCACAGGGCCCAAACTATGGCTACACCTTC. This chain connects TRBV7-9 to TRBJ1-2; tentative D call: TRBD1 (6 bases). V was shortened by 0 bases and J by 2 bases, with 10 bases between the two germline ends. Germline V CDR1 and CDR2: SEHNR, FQNEAQ (reference sequence). The CDR3 spans 15 residues. The full variable domain, with the rest looked up from reference TRBV7-9 and TRBJ1-2, is DTGVSQNPRHKITKRGQNVTFRCDPISEHNRLYWYRQTLGQGPEFLTYFQNEAQLEKSRLLSDRFSAERPKGSFSTLEIQRTEQGDSAMYLCASSLAQGPNYGYTFGSGTRLTVV.

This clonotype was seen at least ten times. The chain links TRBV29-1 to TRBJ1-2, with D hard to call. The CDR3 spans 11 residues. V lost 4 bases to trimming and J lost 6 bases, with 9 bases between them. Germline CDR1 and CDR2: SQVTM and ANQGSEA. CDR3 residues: CSVGLEDGYTF. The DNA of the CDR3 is TGCAGCGTTGGGTTGGAGGATGGCTACACCTTC.

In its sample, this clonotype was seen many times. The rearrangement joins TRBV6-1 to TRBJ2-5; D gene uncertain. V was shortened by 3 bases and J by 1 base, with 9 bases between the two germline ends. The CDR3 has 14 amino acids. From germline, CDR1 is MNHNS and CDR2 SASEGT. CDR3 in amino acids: CASSEVGIQETQYF. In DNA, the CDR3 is TGTGCCAGCAGTGAGGTGGGGATCCAAGAGACCCAGTACTTC.

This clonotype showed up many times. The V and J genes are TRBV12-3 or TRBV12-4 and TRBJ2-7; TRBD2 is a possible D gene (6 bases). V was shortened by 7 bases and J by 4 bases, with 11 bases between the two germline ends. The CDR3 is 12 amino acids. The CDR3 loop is CASTNGGYEQYF. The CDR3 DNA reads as TGTGCCAGCACCAATGGGGGGTACGAGCAGTACTTC.

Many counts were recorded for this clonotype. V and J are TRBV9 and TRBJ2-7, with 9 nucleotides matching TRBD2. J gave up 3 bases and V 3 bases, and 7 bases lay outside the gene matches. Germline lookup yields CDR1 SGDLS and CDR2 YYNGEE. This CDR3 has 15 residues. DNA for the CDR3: TGTGCCAGCAGCGCCACGGGACTAGCTAACTACGAGCAGTACTTC. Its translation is CASSATGLANYEQYF.

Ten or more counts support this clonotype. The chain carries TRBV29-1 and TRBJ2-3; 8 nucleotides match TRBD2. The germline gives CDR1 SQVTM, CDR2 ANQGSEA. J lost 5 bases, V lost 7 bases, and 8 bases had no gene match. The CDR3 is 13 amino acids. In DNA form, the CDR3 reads TGCAGCGGGACAGCGGGAGTGGGAGATACGCAGTATTTT. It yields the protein CSGTAGVGDTQYF.

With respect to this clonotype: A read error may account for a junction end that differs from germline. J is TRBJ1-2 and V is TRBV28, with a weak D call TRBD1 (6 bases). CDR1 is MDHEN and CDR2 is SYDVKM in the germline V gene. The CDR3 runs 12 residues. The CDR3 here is CASKTGNYGYTF. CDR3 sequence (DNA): TGCGCCAGCAAAACAGGGAACTATGGCTACACCTTC.

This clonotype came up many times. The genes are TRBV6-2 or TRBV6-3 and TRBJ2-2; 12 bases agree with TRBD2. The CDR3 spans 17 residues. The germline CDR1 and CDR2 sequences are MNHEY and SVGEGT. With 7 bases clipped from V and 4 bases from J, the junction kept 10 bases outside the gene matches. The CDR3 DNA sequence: TGTGCCAGCATCCACCCTAGCGGGAGGGCCGGCACCGGGGAGCTGTTTTTT. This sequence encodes CASIHPSGRAGTGELFF.

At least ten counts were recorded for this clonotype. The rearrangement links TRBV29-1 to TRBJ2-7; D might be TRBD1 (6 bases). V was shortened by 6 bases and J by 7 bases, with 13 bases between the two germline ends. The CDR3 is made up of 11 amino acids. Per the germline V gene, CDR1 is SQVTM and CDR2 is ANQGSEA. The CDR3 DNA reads TGCAGCGTATCACAGGGTCGGGAGCAGTACTTC. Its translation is CSVSQGREQYF.

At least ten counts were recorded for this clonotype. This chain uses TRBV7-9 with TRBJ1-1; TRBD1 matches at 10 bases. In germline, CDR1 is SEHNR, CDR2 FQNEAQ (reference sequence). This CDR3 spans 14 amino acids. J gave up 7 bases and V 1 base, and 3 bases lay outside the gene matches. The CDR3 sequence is CASSLGGTGDEAFF. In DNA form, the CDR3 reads TGTGCCAGCAGCTTAGGCGGGACAGGGGATGAAGCTTTCTTT.

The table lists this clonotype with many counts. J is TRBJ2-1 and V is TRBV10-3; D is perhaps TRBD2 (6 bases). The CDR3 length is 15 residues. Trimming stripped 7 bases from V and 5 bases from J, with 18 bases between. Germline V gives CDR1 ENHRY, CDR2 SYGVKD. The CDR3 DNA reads TGTGCCATCACCGTCGAAACTAGCCTTAACAATGAGCAGTTCTTC. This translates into CAITVETSLNNEQFF.

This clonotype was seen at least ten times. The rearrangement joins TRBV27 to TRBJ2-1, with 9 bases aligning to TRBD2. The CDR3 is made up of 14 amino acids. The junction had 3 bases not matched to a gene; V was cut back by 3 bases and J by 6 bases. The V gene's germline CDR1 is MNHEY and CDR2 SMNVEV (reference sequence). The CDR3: CASSLRAGGNEQFF. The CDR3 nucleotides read TGTGCCAGCAGTTTGCGAGCGGGAGGCAATGAGCAGTTCTTC.

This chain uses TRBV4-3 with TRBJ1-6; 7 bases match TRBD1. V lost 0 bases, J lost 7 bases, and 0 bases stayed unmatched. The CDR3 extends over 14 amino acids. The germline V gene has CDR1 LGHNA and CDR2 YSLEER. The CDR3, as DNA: TGCGCCAGCAGCCAAGAGGACAGGAATTCACCCCTCCACTTT. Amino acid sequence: CASSQEDRNSPLHF.

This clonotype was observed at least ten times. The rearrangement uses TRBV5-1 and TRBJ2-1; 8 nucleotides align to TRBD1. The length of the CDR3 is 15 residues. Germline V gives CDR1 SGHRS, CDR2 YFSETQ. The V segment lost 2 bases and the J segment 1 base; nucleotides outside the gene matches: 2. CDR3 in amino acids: CASSLGTGSYNEQFF. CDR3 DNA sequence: TGCGCCAGCAGCTTAGGGACAGGATCCTACAATGAGCAGTTCTTC.

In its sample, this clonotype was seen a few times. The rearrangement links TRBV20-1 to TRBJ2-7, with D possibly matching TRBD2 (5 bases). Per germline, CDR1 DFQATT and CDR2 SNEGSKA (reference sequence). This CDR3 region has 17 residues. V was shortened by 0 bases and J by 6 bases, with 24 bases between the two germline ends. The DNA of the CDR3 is TGCAGTGCTAGAGATTTGAATAAATATCTGCGGGCTGGCGAGCAGTACTTC. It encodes CSARDLNKYLRAGEQYF.

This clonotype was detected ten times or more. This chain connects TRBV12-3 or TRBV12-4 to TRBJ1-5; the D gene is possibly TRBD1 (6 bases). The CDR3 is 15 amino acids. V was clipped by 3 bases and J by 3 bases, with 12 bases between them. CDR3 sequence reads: CASSFKGVINQPQHF. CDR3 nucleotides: TGTGCCAGCAGTTTTAAGGGGGTCATCAATCAGCCCCAGCATTTT.

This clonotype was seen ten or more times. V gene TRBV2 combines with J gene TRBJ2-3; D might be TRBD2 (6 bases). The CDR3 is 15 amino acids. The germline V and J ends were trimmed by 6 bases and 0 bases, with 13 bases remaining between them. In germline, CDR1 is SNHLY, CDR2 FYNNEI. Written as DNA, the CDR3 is TGTGCCAGCAGCCGACCAGGGAGGAGCACAGATACGCAGTATTTT. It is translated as CASSRPGRSTDTQYF.

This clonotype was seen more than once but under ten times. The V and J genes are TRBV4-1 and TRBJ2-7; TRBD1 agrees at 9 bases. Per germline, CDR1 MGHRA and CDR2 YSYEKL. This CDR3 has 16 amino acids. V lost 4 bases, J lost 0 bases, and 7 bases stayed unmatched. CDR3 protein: CASSPQWDRASYEQYF. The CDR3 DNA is TGCGCCAGCAGCCCCCAATGGGACAGGGCCTCCTACGAGCAGTACTTC.

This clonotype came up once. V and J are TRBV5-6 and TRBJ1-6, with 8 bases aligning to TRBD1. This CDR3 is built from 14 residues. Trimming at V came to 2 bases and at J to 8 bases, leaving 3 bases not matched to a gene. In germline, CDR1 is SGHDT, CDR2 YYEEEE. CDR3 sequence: CASSFAGGDSPLHF. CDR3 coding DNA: TGTGCCAGCAGCTTCGCAGGGGGCGATTCACCCCTCCACTTT.